A selection of T cell receptor beta chains follows, all from one sample in a study of blood T cell repertoires in COVID-19. Sequencing was performed with immunoSEQ multiplex PCR; in TCRdb, only in-frame clones are kept and a portion is missing. The sample records 400,000 to 550,000 clones, about 90% being singletons. Input material: PBMCs or T cells enriched from blood (not recorded which). The receptors derive from a woman aged 18-35 years with acute COVID-19. Each CDR3 is given with its conserved first and last residue. The D gene is left open where the match is weak. Clone size, where shown, is once, few, many, or a class for clones that have expanded.

J gene	clone size	V gene	CDR3 length	D gene	CDR3 protein	CDR3 DNA
TRBJ1-1	NA	TRBV18	14	NA	CASSPKTARTEAFF	TGTGCCAGCTCACCAAAGACGGCGCGGACTGAAGCTTTCTTT
TRBJ2-2	NA	TRBV3-1/TRBV3-2	16	NA	CASSSSHDSKAGELFF	TGTGCCAGCAGCTCCTCCCACGACAGTAAAGCCGGGGAGCTGTTTTTT
TRBJ1-1	NA	TRBV5-1	16	TRBD1	CASSFGTGSMNTEAFF	TGCGCCAGCAGCTTCGGGACAGGGAGCATGAACACTGAAGCTTTCTTT
TRBJ1-2	once	TRBV27	13	TRBD1	CASRTGGVNGYTF	TGTGCCAGCAGAACAGGGGGCGTTAATGGCTACACCTTC
TRBJ2-5	NA	TRBV28	15	TRBD2	CASSLSGAGDETQYF	TGTGCCAGCAGTTTAAGCGGGGCGGGAGATGAGACCCAGTACTTC
TRBJ2-7	NA	TRBV3-1/TRBV3-2	14	TRBD1	CASSPGQGSYEQYF	TGTGCCAGCAGCCCGGGACAGGGCTCCTACGAGCAGTACTTC
TRBJ1-2	once	TRBV19	16	TRBD1	CASSSRPDRPTYGYTF	TGTGCCAGTAGTTCCCGTCCGGACAGGCCAACCTATGGCTACACCTTC
TRBJ1-2	NA	TRBV9	12	NA	CASERLHYGYTF	TGTGCCAGCGAGAGGCTACACTATGGCTACACCTTC
TRBJ2-7	NA	TRBV7-9	14	TRBD2	CASSSGTSSYEQYF	TGTGCCAGCAGCAGCGGGACGAGCTCCTACGAGCAGTACTTC
TRBJ2-7	NA	TRBV5-1	14	TRBD1	CASSPRDRAHEQYF	TGCGCCAGCAGCCCCCGGGACAGGGCACACGAGCAGTACTTC
TRBJ2-1	NA	TRBV3-1/TRBV3-2	17	TRBD2	CASSQDFRASGEEEQFF	TGTGCCAGCAGCCAAGATTTTAGGGCTAGCGGGGAAGAGGAGCAGTTCTTC
TRBJ1-5	few	TRBV27	16	TRBD1	CASSPLGQGQDQPQHF	TGTGCCAGCAGTCCCCTAGGACAGGGTCAAGATCAGCCCCAGCATTTT
TRBJ1-1	NA	TRBV27	16	TRBD1	CASSLYPDRVDTEAFF	TGTGCCAGCAGTTTATACCCGGACAGGGTGGACACTGAAGCTTTCTTT
TRBJ2-3	once	TRBV5-4	12	NA	CASSPPGNTQYF	TGTGCCAGCAGCCCTCCGGGGAATACGCAGTATTTT
TRBJ2-7	NA	TRBV7-2	15	NA	CASSLGAISSYEQYF	TGTGCCAGCAGCTTAGGCGCTATTAGCTCCTACGAGCAGTACTTC
TRBJ1-1	NA	TRBV12-3/TRBV12-4	13	NA	CASSSPGGLQAFF	TGTGCCAGCAGTTCCCCGGGGGGGCTCCAAGCTTTCTTT
TRBJ1-1	NA	TRBV28	14	TRBD1	CASSFFDRGTEAFF	TGTGCCAGCAGTTTTTTTGACAGGGGCACTGAAGCTTTCTTT
TRBJ2-1	NA	TRBV7-2	13	TRBD1	CASSLQGANEQFF	TGTGCCAGCAGCTTACAGGGGGCGAATGAGCAGTTCTTC
TRBJ1-4	once	TRBV27	15	TRBD1	CASSLRTGIDEKLFF	TGTGCCAGCAGTTTACGGACAGGGATAGATGAAAAACTGTTTTTT
TRBJ1-5	few	TRBV12-3/TRBV12-4	12	NA	CASSFNNQPQHF	TGTGCCAGCAGTTTCAACAATCAGCCCCAGCATTTT
TRBJ2-7	NA	TRBV21-1	13	NA	CAGANLAADEQYF	TGTGCCGGAGCCAACCTCGCGGCCGACGAGCAGTACTTC
TRBJ1-2	NA	TRBV10-3	14	NA	CAVSQGTSDYGYTF	TGTGCCGTCTCTCAGGGGACGTCGGACTATGGCTACACCTTC
TRBJ2-3	NA	TRBV5-5	16	NA	CASSLDQGMGTDTQYF	TGTGCCAGCAGCTTGGATCAGGGGATGGGCACAGATACGCAGTATTTT
TRBJ1-2	NA	TRBV2	12	NA	CASNKGGKGYTF	TGTGCCAGCAACAAAGGAGGGAAAGGCTACACCTTC
TRBJ2-1	NA	TRBV28	12	NA	CASSWSGDEQFF	TGTGCCAGCAGTTGGAGCGGTGACGAGCAGTTCTTC
TRBJ1-5	once	TRBV2	12	NA	CASSVSNQPQHF	TGTGCCAGCAGTGTTAGTAATCAGCCCCAGCATTTT
TRBJ1-1	NA	TRBV19	13	NA	CASKGLGGTEAFF	TGTGCCAGTAAGGGTTTGGGGGGCACTGAAGCTTTCTTT
TRBJ1-5	NA	TRBV3-1/TRBV3-2	17	NA	CASSQGYTQYSNQPQHF	TGTGCCAGCAGCCAAGGGTACACCCAGTATAGCAATCAGCCCCAGCATTTT
TRBJ2-5	NA	TRBV5-4	16	TRBD1	CASSSRDRSYQETQYF	TGTGCCAGCAGCTCGAGGGACAGATCATACCAAGAGACCCAGTACTTC
TRBJ2-3	few	TRBV7-9	16	TRBD2	CASSTWTSGSGDTQYF	TGTGCCAGCAGCACGTGGACTAGCGGGAGTGGCGATACGCAGTATTTT
TRBJ2-5	NA	TRBV4-1	18	TRBD2	CASSQDTGLAGGQETQYF	TGCGCCAGCAGCCAAGATACGGGACTAGCGGGGGGGCAAGAGACCCAGTACTTC
TRBJ1-5	NA	TRBV7-9	15	TRBD1	CASSWGQGDNQPQHF	TGTGCCAGCAGCTGGGGACAGGGTGACAATCAGCCCCAGCATTTT
TRBJ1-5	NA	TRBV3-1/TRBV3-2	14	NA	CASSLGQLNQPQHF	TGTGCCAGCAGCCTCGGACAGCTCAATCAGCCCCAGCATTTT
TRBJ2-1	NA	TRBV5-1	17	NA	CASSQVWVAVGNDEQFF	TGCGCCAGCAGCCAGGTATGGGTAGCGGTAGGGAACGATGAGCAGTTCTTC
TRBJ1-1	NA	TRBV27	12	NA	CASSFSGTEAFF	TGTGCCAGCAGTTTCAGTGGCACTGAAGCTTTCTTT
TRBJ2-2	NA	TRBV3-1/TRBV3-2	16	TRBD2	CASTYRASGVTGELFF	TGTGCCAGTACATATAGGGCTAGCGGGGTCACCGGGGAGCTGTTTTTT
TRBJ2-1	few	TRBV5-6	15	TRBD2	CASSFGAGGHNEQFF	TGTGCCAGCAGCTTCGGTGCGGGAGGACACAATGAGCAGTTCTTC
TRBJ1-1	NA	TRBV21-1	16	NA	CASILLHGGGFSEAFF	TGTGCCAGCATCCTTTTGCATGGGGGAGGTTTCTCTGAAGCTTTCTTT
TRBJ1-6	NA	TRBV15	17	TRBD1	CATSRDGQGGNNSPLHF	TGTGCCACCAGCAGAGACGGACAGGGAGGGAATAATTCACCCCTCCACTTT
TRBJ1-5	NA	TRBV10-1	14	NA	CASSDRNRSQPQHF	TGCGCCAGCAGTGACCGTAACAGGTCTCAGCCCCAGCATTTT
TRBJ2-5	NA	TRBV15	14	NA	CATSRVRERETQYF	TGTGCCACCAGCAGAGTCCGGGAAAGGGAGACCCAGTACTTC
TRBJ2-2	NA	TRBV9	16	NA	CASRTAGSSNTGELFF	TGTGCCAGCAGAACTGCAGGCAGCTCGAACACCGGGGAGCTGTTTTTT
TRBJ2-3	once	TRBV7-3	14	NA	CASSPGGVTDTQYF	TGTGCCAGCAGCCCAGGAGGGGTTACAGATACGCAGTATTTT
TRBJ1-5	NA	TRBV7-2	14	NA	CASSLEETNQPQHF	TGTGCCAGCAGCTTAGAGGAGACCAATCAGCCCCAGCATTTT
TRBJ1-5	NA	TRBV12-3/TRBV12-4	12	NA	CASSSIPGTQHF	TGTGCCAGCAGCTCAATCCCGGGAACCCAGCATTTT
TRBJ2-1	NA	TRBV27	14	NA	CATSRDFIYNEQFF	TGTGCCACCTCCCGGGATTTCATTTACAATGAGCAGTTCTTC
TRBJ1-3	NA	TRBV9	15	NA	CASSPQGVAGNTIYF	TGTGCCAGCAGCCCACAGGGTGTAGCTGGAAACACCATATATTTT
TRBJ1-1	NA	TRBV6-5	14	TRBD1	CASSYPRGQTEAFF	TGTGCCAGCAGTTACCCCAGGGGACAGACTGAAGCTTTCTTT
TRBJ2-7	NA	TRBV6-2/TRBV6-3	15	TRBD2	CASSNHSGRAREQYF	TGTGCCAGCAGTAACCATAGCGGGAGGGCCCGGGAGCAGTACTTC